The next 15 T cell receptor beta chains were all read from a single sample in a study of shared clonotypes between healthy human individuals. Sequenced by immunoSEQ multiplex PCR; TCRdb stores in-frame clones only, minus some. The repertoire has 2,100,000 or so clones, roughly 95% of them found once; the top ten carry roughly 0.13%. Sequenced material: naive CD4+ T cells sorted from blood. The subset was: CD45RA+ positively selected. All receptors derive from a young man in good health.

This chain connects TRBV18 to TRBJ2-5, with D maybe TRBD1 (6 bases). CDR1 is KGHSH, CDR2 LQKENI, per germline. CDR3 length: 14 amino acids. Trimming took off 3 bases at V and 2 bases at J, with 10 bases between the two ends. Here the CDR3 DNA reads TGTGCCAGCTCACCGTGGCAGGGGCAAGAGACCCAGTACTTC. This translates into CASSPWQGQETQYF.

The chain uses TRBV5-1 and TRBJ1-1; possible D gene TRBD1, 5 bases. CDR3 length: 14 residues. Germline V CDR1 and CDR2: SGHRS, YFSETQ. V shed 4 bases and J shed 0 bases, with 10 bases lying between them. In nucleotides, the CDR3 is TGCGCCAGCAGCGGGACGACCCTGAACACTGAAGCTTTCTTT. Its protein is CASSGTTLNTEAFF.

V gene TRBV29-1 combines with J gene TRBJ1-1, with no clear D. Trimming cost V 0 bases and J 2 bases, with 7 bases left between them. The CDR3 sequence is 13 residues long. Germline CDR1 SQVTM, CDR2 ANQGSEA. This CDR3 is CSVEDHPNTEAFF. CDR3 DNA sequence: TGCAGCGTTGAAGACCACCCCAACACTGAAGCTTTCTTT.

V usage is TRBV11-2 and J usage is TRBJ2-1; D not resolved. Trimming pared 0 bases from V and 1 base from J, leaving 7 bases between. The V gene's germline CDR1 is SGHAT and CDR2 FQNNGV. The CDR3 length is 15 residues. The DNA for the CDR3 is TGTGCCAGCAGCTTAGACAGCGTATCCTACAATGAGCAGTTCTTC. Amino acid sequence: CASSLDSVSYNEQFF.

The count of this clone is one. This chain uses TRBV6-5 with TRBJ2-7; TRBD2 matches at 9 bases. Germline loops: CDR1 MNHEY, CDR2 SVGAGI. Germline trimming cut 0 bases from V and 6 bases from J; bases unmatched to any gene: 9. CDR3 length equals 16 residues. The CDR3, as DNA: TGTGCCAGCAGTTACTCGAATAGCGGGGGACTAGGCGAGCAGTACTTC. Translating it yields CASSYSNSGGLGEQYF.

The chain recombines TRBV14 with TRBJ1-6, with a tentative D call TRBD1 (5 bases). Between the trimmed V and J ends, which lost 0 bases and 8 bases, there was a span of 14 bases. CDR3 size: 16 residues. Germline V CDR1 and CDR2: SGHDN, FVKESK. CDR3 loop: CASSQDWGRFDSPLHF. The DNA for the CDR3 is TGTGCCAGCAGCCAAGATTGGGGCAGATTCGATTCACCCCTCCACTTT.

This chain links TRBV19 with TRBJ1-2; unclear D gene. V was clipped by 9 bases and J by 4 bases, with 15 bases between them. Germline V lookup: CDR1 LNHDA, CDR2 SQIVND (reference sequence). The CDR3 covers 13 residues. The CDR3 region is CASQGPIGYGYTF. CDR3 sequence (DNA): TGTGCCAGCCAAGGACCTATAGGCTATGGCTACACCTTC.

On this clone itself: The same CDR3 arises from other DNA sequences in this sample as well. This rearrangement joins TRBV5-1 to TRBJ2-3; 9 nucleotides agree with TRBD2. J lost 1 base, V lost 0 bases, and 0 bases had no gene match. Looked up from germline, CDR1 is SGHRS and CDR2 is YFSETQ. The CDR3 sequence is 15 residues long. The CDR3 DNA is TGCGCCAGCAGCTTGGGGACTAGCGGCACAGATACGCAGTATTTT. Translating gives CASSLGTSGTDTQYF. Together with reference TRBV5-1 and TRBJ2-3, the CDR3 gives the full variable domain: KAGVTQTPRYLIKTRGQQVTLSCSPISGHRSVSWYQQTPGQGLQFLFEYFSETQRNKGNFPGRFSGRQFSNSRSEMNVSTLELGDSALYLCASSLGTSGTDTQYFGPGTRLTVL.

This chain uses TRBV5-6 with TRBJ1-1; D is ambiguous. This CDR3 has 13 amino acids. Trimming left V 1 base short and J 0 bases short, with 4 bases between. Germline V lookup: CDR1 SGHDT, CDR2 YYEEEE. The CDR3 nucleotides read TGTGCCAGCAGCTTGTGGATGAACACTGAAGCTTTCTTT. Its translation: CASSLWMNTEAFF.

The CDR3 is CASSLLDREGFGYTF. CDR3 nucleotide sequence: TGTGCCAGCAGCTTATTGGACAGGGAGGGGTTTGGCTACACCTTC. The rearrangement links TRBV7-2 to TRBJ1-2; 8 nucleotides align to TRBD1. Trimming cost V 2 bases and J 7 bases; bases outside gene matches: 9. This CDR3 region has 15 residues. Germline V gene data show CDR1 as SGHTA and CDR2 as FQGNSA.

The chain is built from TRBV11-2 and TRBJ1-6; D call uncertain. The CDR3 runs 15 residues. Germline V gene sequence: CDR1 SGHAT, CDR2 FQNNGV. Between the trimmed V and J ends, which lost 2 bases and 7 bases, there was a span of 12 bases. The CDR3 region has the DNA TGTGCCAGCAGCTTAAGGGTTCTGGAGAATTCACCCCTCCACTTT. This gives the protein CASSLRVLENSPLHF.

This clone was picked up one time. The chain links TRBV11-2 to TRBJ2-7; TRBD2 matches 7 bases. Germline lookup yields CDR1 SGHAT and CDR2 FQNNGV. The CDR3 extends over 14 amino acids. The ends lost 5 bases at V and 7 bases at J; junction bases unmatched: 11. CDR3 residues: CASSGAGRIREQYF. The CDR3 DNA reads TGTGCCAGCAGCGGAGCGGGACGGATTAGGGAGCAGTACTTC.

CDR3 sequence reads: CASSVTSADIQYF. The CDR3 region has the DNA TGTGCCAGCAGCGTGACTAGTGCAGACATTCAGTACTTC. The J gene is TRBJ2-4, the V gene TRBV5-6; D is possibly TRBD2 (6 bases). V was pared by 4 bases and J by 8 bases, with 13 bases between. The CDR3 length is 13 residues. Germline CDR1 is SGHDT and CDR2 is YYEEEE.

About this clone: The same CDR3 can be traced to other DNA sequences in this sample. The chain couples TRBV6-5 to TRBJ2-2; D remains ambiguous. Germline CDR1 is MNHEY and CDR2 is SVGAGI. The CDR3 covers 11 residues. V lost 5 bases, J lost 6 bases, and 4 bases lay in between. Here the CDR3 reads CASSRAGELFF. The CDR3 DNA reads TGTGCCAGCAGTCGTGCCGGGGAGCTGTTTTTT.

This clone was observed once. The V call is TRBV5-1, the J call TRBJ2-7, with D possibly matching TRBD1 (6 bases). The CDR3 totals 14 residues. Germline CDR1 is SGHRS and CDR2 is YFSETQ. Trimming removed 0 bases from V and 3 bases from J, with 10 bases in between. The CDR3 sequence is CASSLVGADYEQYF. The DNA of the CDR3 is TGCGCCAGCAGCTTGGTGGGGGCTGACTACGAGCAGTACTTC.